This entry describes one TCR beta chain. Its matching antigen is unknown. The data were taken from a study of identical twins. Study-level findings and limits: While abundant cord blood beta clonotypes carried fewer insertions, memory repertoires showed no such pattern.

TCRdb reanalysed the 5' RACE reads using MiXCR and keeps one entry per CDR3 protein. This table has over 250,000 distinct CDR3 sequences, less than 9.5% appearing once. Germline assignment: CDR1 KGHDR and CDR2 SFDVKD. The CDR3 is 14 residues long. Trimming removed 2 bases at V and 0 bases at J, with 6 bases between. The same data also went into a second study, on yellow fever vaccine responses in identical twins. That study adds: Among the twins, the vaccine T cell response reportedly seemed partly convergent and partly personalized.

V gene TRBV24-1 combines with J gene TRBJ1-2; no firm D call. The sample taken for sequencing was CD8+ T cells sorted from blood. The TCR was taken from a woman aged 18-30 years in good health. Here the CDR3 reads CATSDWRTNYGYTF. Here the CDR3 DNA reads TGTGCCACCAGTGATTGGCGGACTAACTATGGCTACACCTTC.